The T cell receptor (beta chain) under discussion was sequenced for a study of CD8+CD57+ T cells in acquired aplastic anemia. Study background: Sorted CD4+ and CD8+ cells yielded DNA averaging around 3.2 ug. There were roughly 11 million reads, on average, for CD4+ cells from healthy donors. Study-level findings and limits: With respect to CD8+ Simpson's diversity, patients and controls did not differ significantly. It was found that more than 25 CD8+ CDR3 sequences were shared between patients and controls.

Per the germline V gene, CDR1 is DFQATT and CDR2 is SNEGSKA (reference sequence). Trimming left V 3 bases short and J 5 bases short, with 7 bases between. The length of the CDR3 is 11 residues. Notes on this clonotype: Antigen unknown.

The template for TCR beta VDJ and CDR3 sequence profiling was genomic DNA. TCRdb re-called the reads with MiXCR, one entry per CDR3 protein. The top ten clones hold roughly 22% of a sample with tens of thousands of distinct CDR3 sequences, 76% of them seen once. Sequencing was done on a sample of sorted CD4+, CD8+, or CD8+CD57+ T cells (not recorded which) from PBMCs. V usage is TRBV20-1 and J usage is TRBJ1-2, with no clear D. The clonotype originates from a human donor in good health, serving as a control. The CDR3 sequence is CSASSVYGYTF. CDR3 bases: TGCAGTGCTAGCTCCGTTTATGGCTACACCTTC.